This T cell receptor beta chain was recovered during a study of blood T cell repertoires in COVID-19. Across the study: From T cells, B-cell-depleted T cells, or PBMCs came the material, which was cDNA or gDNA.

Germline lookup yields CDR1 LNHNV and CDR2 YYDKDF (reference sequence). The germline V and J ends were trimmed by 2 bases and 5 bases, with 15 bases remaining between them. The CDR3 sequence is 15 residues long. This clone showed up just once. Clones were sequenced by immunoSEQ multiplex PCR, and TCRdb holds only the in-frame ones, with some missing. Of over 70,000 clones detected, over 70% appear once; the ten largest clones hold roughly 18%. This receptor was taken from a man between 65 and 85 years old who had recovered from COVID-19. The chain joins TRBV15 to TRBJ2-5, with D maybe TRBD2 (5 bases). The sample was peripheral blood. The CDR3 sequence is CATSRTGREVETQYF. CDR3 in DNA: TGTGCCACCAGCAGAACTGGGAGAGAAGTTGAGACCCAGTACTTC.